Below are 10 T cell receptor beta chains sequenced from a single sample in a study of T cells in localized non-small cell lung cancer. The data were produced by immunoSEQ multiplex PCR, yet TCRdb's version contains in-frame clones alone and is incomplete. This sample has about 36,000 clones, with around nine tenths found just once. Sequenced here: peripheral blood, sampled before any cancer treatment. The receptors stem from a woman between 35 and 75 years old with stage I lung adenocarcinoma.

The chain uses TRBV25-1 and TRBJ2-2; the D is unclear. The V end lost 5 bases, the J end lost 6 bases, and 10 bases lay between the germline ends. Per germline, CDR1 MGHDK and CDR2 SYGVNS. This CDR3 contains 13 residues. The CDR3 region is CASSRISPGELFF. The CDR3 bases are TGTGCCAGCAGTCGCATATCCCCCGGGGAGCTGTTTTTT. Looking up the rest from reference TRBV25-1 and TRBJ2-2 gives the full variable domain: EADIYQTPRYLVIGTGKKITLECSQTMGHDKMYWYQQDPGMELHLIHYSYGVNSTEKGDLSSESTVSRIRTEHFPLTLESARPSHTSQYLCASSRISPGELFFGEGSRLTVL.

The chain couples TRBV6-1 to TRBJ2-1; D remains unclear. Trimming removed 4 bases from V and 4 bases from J, with 8 bases in between. The CDR3 loop spans 13 amino acids. Germline V gene sequence: CDR1 MNHNS, CDR2 SASEGT. CDR3 DNA sequence: TGTGCCAGCAGTGCCCATGAGTACAATGAGCAGTTCTTC. Protein product: CASSAHEYNEQFF.

This clone was observed once. The chain recombines TRBV6-1 with TRBJ1-2; no firm D call. Germline lookup yields CDR1 MNHNS and CDR2 SASEGT. V was trimmed by 4 bases and J by 6 bases, leaving 15 bases between them. The CDR3 has 14 residues. The CDR3 here is CASSGRVPGNGYTF. DNA for the CDR3: TGTGCCAGCAGTGGGAGGGTGCCAGGTAATGGCTACACCTTC.

The V and J genes are TRBV11-3 and TRBJ2-5; the D is unclear. The V gene's germline CDR1 is SGHNT and CDR2 YENEEA. V lost 4 bases, J lost 2 bases, and 14 bases lay in between. The CDR3 length is 15 residues. CDR3 nucleotide sequence: TGTGCCAGCAGCTCGCCCACAACTGGGCAAGAGACCCAGTACTTC. Amino acid sequence: CASSSPTTGQETQYF.

This chain joins TRBV6-5 and TRBJ1-4; no firm D call. The germline V and J ends were trimmed by 2 bases and 3 bases, with 10 bases remaining between them. Germline CDR1 reads MNHEY; CDR2 reads SVGAGI. CDR3 length: 15 amino acids. The CDR3: CASSYGAASNEKLFF. As DNA, the CDR3 is TGTGCCAGCAGTTACGGTGCGGCCTCTAATGAAAAACTGTTTTTT.

This chain links TRBV28 with TRBJ1-1; unclear D gene. V was pared by 3 bases and J by 4 bases, with 6 bases between. Germline V gene sequence: CDR1 MDHEN, CDR2 SYDVKM. The CDR3 covers 12 residues. CDR3 residues: CASSLTGTEAFF. CDR3 DNA: TGTGCCAGCAGTTTGACCGGCACTGAAGCTTTCTTT.

The chain uses TRBV5-1 and TRBJ2-2; tentatively, D is TRBD1 or TRBD2 (5 bases each). Germline assignment: CDR1 SGHRS and CDR2 YFSETQ. The ends were cut back, 3 bases at V and 8 bases at J, with 8 bases in the middle. This CDR3 is 12 amino acids long. The CDR3 sequence is CASSSGRGELFF. The CDR3 DNA follows: TGCGCCAGCAGCTCGGGACGGGGGGAGCTGTTTTTT.

The V call is TRBV2, the J call TRBJ2-3; 11 nucleotides match TRBD1. V lost 5 bases, J lost 8 bases, and 15 bases stayed unmatched. The CDR3 runs 17 residues. CDR1 SNHLY and CDR2 FYNNEI come from the germline V gene. In nucleotides, the CDR3 is TGTGCCAGCAGTCCCCTCAGGACAGGGGGCGAGGGTGGTACGCAGTATTTT. Translated: CASSPLRTGGEGGTQYF. The variable domain in full, with the rest retrieved from reference TRBV2 and TRBJ2-3, is EPEVTQTPSHQVTQMGQEVILRCVPISNHLYFYWYRQILGQKVEFLVSFYNNEISEKSEIFDDQFSVERPDGSNFTLKIRSTKLEDSAMYFCASSPLRTGGEGGTQYFGPGTRLTVL.

This chain connects TRBV6-1 to TRBJ2-1; the D gene is possibly TRBD2 (5 bases). The germline V and J ends were trimmed by 4 bases and 10 bases, with 11 bases remaining between them. CDR1 and CDR2 from the germline V gene are MNHNS and SASEGT. CDR3 length: 12 amino acids. The CDR3 DNA reads as TGTGCCAGCAGTGTGGCCGGGGTAGAGCAGTTCTTC. This sequence encodes CASSVAGVEQFF.

This clone was counted only a few times. In DNA form, the CDR3 reads TGTGCCAGCAGCACCGGAGCGGGGGGGTTCACAGATACGCAGTATTTT. It encodes CASSTGAGGFTDTQYF. The genes are TRBV14 and TRBJ2-3; TRBD2 matches at 10 bases. The CDR3 has 16 residues. V was clipped by 5 bases and J by 2 bases; unmatched bases: 7. CDR1 is SGHDN, CDR2 FVKESK, per germline.